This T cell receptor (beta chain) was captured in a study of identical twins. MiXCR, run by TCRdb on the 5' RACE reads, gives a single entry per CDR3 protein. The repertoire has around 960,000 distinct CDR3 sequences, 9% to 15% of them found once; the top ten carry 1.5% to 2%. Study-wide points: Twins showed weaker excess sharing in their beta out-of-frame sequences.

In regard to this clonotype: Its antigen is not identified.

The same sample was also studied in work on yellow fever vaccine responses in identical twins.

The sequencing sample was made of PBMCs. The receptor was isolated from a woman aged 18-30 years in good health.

The CDR3 DNA is TGTGCCAGCAGTTTCCGGGGTGGATACACAGATACGCAGTATTTT. As protein: CASSFRGGYTDTQYF. This chain links TRBV28 with TRBJ2-3; D may be TRBD2 (5 bases). Germline values: CDR1 MDHEN, CDR2 SYDVKM. Trimming took off 3 bases at V and 2 bases at J, with 12 bases between the two ends. The CDR3 contains 15 residues.